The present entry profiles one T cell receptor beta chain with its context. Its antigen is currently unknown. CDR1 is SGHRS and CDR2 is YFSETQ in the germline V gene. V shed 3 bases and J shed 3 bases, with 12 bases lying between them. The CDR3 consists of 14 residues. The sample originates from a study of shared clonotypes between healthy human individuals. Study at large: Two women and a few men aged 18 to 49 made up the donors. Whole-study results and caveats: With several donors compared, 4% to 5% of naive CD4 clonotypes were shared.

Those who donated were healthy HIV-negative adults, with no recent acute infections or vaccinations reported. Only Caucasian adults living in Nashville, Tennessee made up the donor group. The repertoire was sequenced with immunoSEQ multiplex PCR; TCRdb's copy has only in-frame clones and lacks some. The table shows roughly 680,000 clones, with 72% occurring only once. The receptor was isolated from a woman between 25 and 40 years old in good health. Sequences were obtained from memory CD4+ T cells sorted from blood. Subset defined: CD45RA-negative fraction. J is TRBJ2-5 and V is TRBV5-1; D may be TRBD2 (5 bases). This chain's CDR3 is CASSWNGREETQYF. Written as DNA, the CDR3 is TGCGCCAGCAGCTGGAATGGGCGGGAAGAGACCCAGTACTTC.